The 24 T cell receptor beta chains reported below all come from one sample, sequenced in a study of CD8 T cells in Susac syndrome. Roughly 0.45 to 1 ug RNA was reverse transcribed with random hexamers. TCRdb reanalysed the immunoSEQ multiplex PCR reads using MiXCR and keeps one entry per CDR3 protein. The sample records under 150,000 distinct CDR3 sequences, 75% to 90% being singletons. The sequenced sample consisted of CD8+ T cells from PBMCs. Receptors were obtained from a human donor with multiple sclerosis.

The chain combines TRBV11-2 with TRBJ2-1; TRBD1 is a possible D gene (5 bases). The CDR3 is 15 residues long. V lost 3 bases to trimming and J lost 8 bases, with 17 bases between them. Looked up from germline, CDR1 is SGHAT and CDR2 is FQNNGV. The CDR3 DNA is TGTGCCAGCAGCTTTACCCCGATTTCGACAGATGAGCAGTTCTTC. Protein product: CASSFTPISTDEQFF.

The sample holds a few counts of this clonotype. CDR3 protein: CASSPKSGRNTEAFF. The CDR3 nucleotides read TGTGCCAGCAGCCCAAAATCAGGGAGGAACACTGAAGCTTTCTTT. The chain recombines TRBV4-2 with TRBJ1-1, with a possible D match to TRBD1 (5 bases). V lost 4 bases and J lost 1, with 13 bases in between. The CDR3 runs to 15 residues. The germline gives CDR1 LGHNA, CDR2 YNFKEQ.

Regarding this clonotype: Germline and junction disagree at one end, which may indicate a read error. The chain carries TRBV19 and TRBJ1-2; D is unclear. CDR3 length: 15 amino acids. From germline, CDR1 is LNHDA and CDR2 SQIVND (reference sequence). The CDR3 loop reads CASSLEETEPYGYTF. The CDR3, as DNA: TGTGCCAGTAGTTTAGAAGAGACGGAACCCTATGGCTACACCTTC.

V is TRBV14 and J is TRBJ1-1; D may be TRBD1 (5 bases). Germline V gene data show CDR1 as SGHDN and CDR2 as FVKESK. V gave up 1 base and J gave up 7 bases, with 10 bases separating them. The CDR3 sequence is 13 residues long. The CDR3 is CASSQAWRGEAFF. The CDR3 bases are TGTGCCAGCAGCCAAGCATGGAGGGGTGAAGCTTTCTTT.

V and J are TRBV6-1 and TRBJ2-7; the D gene is possibly TRBD2 (6 bases). The CDR3 sequence is 16 residues long. Germline V gene lookup returns CDR1 MNHNS and CDR2 SASEGT. V dropped 5 bases and J dropped 6 bases, with 23 bases sitting between them. CDR3 bases: TGTGCCAGCAGTCCTGAGCGAGGCGGGGTCCTGAGCGAGCAGTACGTC. This codes for CASSPERGGVLSEQYV.

The chain has TRBV11-2 and TRBJ2-7, with a weak D call TRBD2 (6 bases). Germline V gene data show CDR1 as SGHAT and CDR2 as FQNNGV. This CDR3 spans 15 amino acids. V was pared by 4 bases and J by 3 bases, with 16 bases between. The CDR3 sequence: CASSSLGGGDYEQYV. In DNA, the CDR3 is TGTGCCAGCAGCTCTCTAGGAGGAGGGGACTACGAGCAGTACGTC.

The rearrangement uses TRBV5-6 and TRBJ2-7; TRBD1 matches 7 bases. Germline V lookup: CDR1 SGHDT, CDR2 YYEEEE. V lost 3 bases and J lost 3; bases outside the gene matches: 9. This CDR3 is 15 amino acids long. CDR3 sequence: CASSSGTVTIYEQYF. CDR3 nucleotides: TGTGCCAGCAGCTCTGGGACAGTAACAATCTACGAGCAGTACTTC.

The chain couples TRBV14 to TRBJ2-7; no clear D. V was cut by 1 base and J by 3 bases, with 4 bases left in between. The CDR3 totals 12 residues. Per the germline V gene, CDR1 is SGHDN and CDR2 is FVKESK. The CDR3 region is CASSQAVYEQYF. For the CDR3, the DNA is TGTGCCAGCAGCCAAGCAGTCTACGAGCAGTACTTC.

The chain is built from TRBV7-8 and TRBJ2-3; 10 bases are shared with TRBD2. Looked up from germline, CDR1 is SGHVS and CDR2 is FQNEAQ. The CDR3 loop spans 16 amino acids. J was trimmed by 5 bases and V by 2 bases; bases with no gene match: 7. For the CDR3, the DNA is TGTGCCAGCAGCTTACCTAGCGGGGGCTTCGGAGATACGCAGTATTTT. Residues: CASSLPSGGFGDTQYF.

The CDR3 region is CSASESDRDGSQPQHF. In DNA, the CDR3 is TGCAGTGCTAGCGAATCGGACAGGGACGGTAGTCAGCCCCAGCATTTT. The chain is built from TRBV20-1 and TRBJ1-5; 8 nucleotides line up with TRBD1. The junction had 13 bases not matched to a gene; V was cut back by 3 bases and J by 6 bases. There are 16 residues in the CDR3. Germline lookup yields CDR1 DFQATT and CDR2 SNEGSKA (reference sequence).

The chain links TRBV30 to TRBJ1-4; D is unresolved. This CDR3 comprises 13 residues. Per germline, CDR1 GTSNPN and CDR2 SVGIG (reference sequence). Trimming stripped 1 base from V and 7 bases from J, with 10 bases between. DNA of the CDR3: TGTGCCTGGAGTGAATCCGTGGGTGAAAAACTGTTTTTT. Translated, it gives CAWSESVGEKLFF. The complete variable domain, with remaining parts taken from reference TRBV30 and TRBJ1-4, reads SQTIHQWPATLVQPVGSPLSLECTVEGTSNPNLYWYRQAAGRGLQLLFYSVGIGQISSEVPQNLSASRPQDRQFILSSKKLLLSDSGFYLCAWSESVGEKLFFGSGTQLSVL.

This rearrangement joins TRBV6-5 to TRBJ2-5; D gene uncertain. Germline CDR1 and CDR2: MNHEY and SVGAGI. The length of the CDR3 is 13 residues. Deletions cut 0 bases from V and 1 base from J, with 3 bases between. CDR3 sequence: CASSYSVQETQYF. The CDR3 DNA reads as TGTGCCAGCAGTTACTCGGTCCAAGAGACCCAGTACTTC.

The CDR3 is CASSLGSAYNSPLHF. In DNA form, the CDR3 reads TGTGCCAGCAGCTTAGGGTCAGCCTATAATTCACCCCTCCACTTT. The chain is built from TRBV7-9 and TRBJ1-6; the D is unclear. The ends were cut back, 1 base at V and 2 bases at J, with 6 bases in the middle. CDR1 SEHNR and CDR2 FQNEAQ come from the germline V gene (reference sequence). This CDR3 is built from 15 residues. The variable domain in full, with the rest retrieved from reference TRBV7-9 and TRBJ1-6, is DTGVSQNPRHKITKRGQNVTFRCDPISEHNRLYWYRQTLGQGPEFLTYFQNEAQLEKSRLLSDRFSAERPKGSFSTLEIQRTEQGDSAMYLCASSLGSAYNSPLHFGNGTRLTVT.

The V call is TRBV9, the J call TRBJ1-2; D is uncertain. Germline values: CDR1 SGDLS, CDR2 YYNGEE. The length of the CDR3 is 16 residues. Trimming cost V 4 bases and J 0 bases, with 16 bases left between them. Here the CDR3 reads CASSQYALRPNYGYTF. Written as DNA, the CDR3 is TGTGCCAGCAGCCAATACGCCTTGAGGCCTAACTATGGCTACACCTTC.

This clonotype was detected only a few times. The rearrangement links TRBV4-1 to TRBJ2-5, with TRBD1 identical over 7 bases. J gave up 4 bases and V 3 bases, and 2 bases lay outside the gene matches. Germline values: CDR1 MGHRA, CDR2 YSYEKL. The CDR3 runs to 13 residues. The CDR3 DNA follows: TGCGCCAGCAGCCACCGACAGGGAGAGACCCAGTACTTC. Its protein product is CASSHRQGETQYF.

The chain employs TRBV6-5 and TRBJ2-1, with D possibly TRBD2 on 5 matching bases. This CDR3 is built from 16 residues. V was cut by 0 bases and J by 3 bases, with 12 bases left in between. Germline lookup yields CDR1 MNHEY and CDR2 SVGAGI. The CDR3 loop is CASSYSRAGFYNEQFF. CDR3 bases: TGTGCCAGCAGTTACTCCCGTGCGGGCTTCTACAATGAGCAGTTCTTC.

The genes are TRBV24-1 and TRBJ2-1, with 14 nucleotides matching TRBD2. CDR3 length: 18 residues. J was trimmed by 3 bases and V by 3 bases; bases with no gene match: 6. Germline CDR1 is KGHDR and CDR2 is SFDVKD. CDR3: CATSDNGLAGGLYNEQFF. CDR3 nucleotides: TGTGCCACCAGTGATAACGGACTAGCGGGAGGTCTCTACAATGAGCAGTTCTTC.

The chain joins TRBV19 to TRBJ1-1; D remains unclear. The germline V gene encodes CDR1 LNHDA and CDR2 SQIVND (reference sequence). The CDR3 is 14 residues long. V shed 3 bases and J shed 4 bases, with 12 bases lying between them. The CDR3 bases are TGTGCCAGTAGTATCGGCCAGATGGTCACTGAAGCTTTCTTT. This translates into CASSIGQMVTEAFF.

V gene TRBV7-9 combines with J gene TRBJ2-1, with 13 bases that match TRBD2. Germline trimming cut 0 bases from V and 8 bases from J; bases unmatched to any gene: 7. Germline lookup yields CDR1 SEHNR and CDR2 FQNEAQ (reference sequence). The CDR3 runs 17 residues. The CDR3 DNA sequence: TGTGCCAGCAGCTTAGCGGGGGGACTAGCGGGAAGGGATGAGCAGTTCTTC. This gives the protein CASSLAGGLAGRDEQFF. Full variable domain (remainder filled in from reference TRBV7-9 and TRBJ2-1): DTGVSQNPRHKITKRGQNVTFRCDPISEHNRLYWYRQTLGQGPEFLTYFQNEAQLEKSRLLSDRFSAERPKGSFSTLEIQRTEQGDSAMYLCASSLAGGLAGRDEQFFGPGTRLTVL.

The count of this clonotype is one. The chain recombines TRBV20-1 with TRBJ2-7; 10 bases match TRBD2. V shed 3 bases and J 4 bases; nucleotides not matched to a gene: 9. The germline CDR1 and CDR2 sequences are DFQATT and SNEGSKA (reference sequence). The CDR3 has 15 residues. In DNA form, the CDR3 reads TGCAGTGCTAGCGCTGGACTAGCGGAGATATACGAGCAGTACTTC. Residues: CSASAGLAEIYEQYF.

J is TRBJ1-1 and V is TRBV2; D is unclear. With 8 bases removed from V and 8 bases from J, the gap between germline ends came to 21 bases. This CDR3 comprises 14 residues. Looked up from germline, CDR1 is SNHLY and CDR2 is FYNNEI. This CDR3 reads CASHRTRDLSEAFF. The CDR3 nucleotides are TGTGCCAGCCATAGAACGCGAGACCTATCCGAAGCTTTCTTT.

V gene TRBV7-9 combines with J gene TRBJ2-3; D not resolved. V lost 6 bases, J lost 0 bases, and 7 bases lay in between. CDR1 and CDR2 from the germline V gene are SEHNR and FQNEAQ (reference sequence). CDR3 length equals 13 residues. Here the CDR3 reads CASRRPSTDTQYF. In nucleotides, the CDR3 is TGTGCCAGCAGACGACCTAGCACAGATACGCAGTATTTT.

The chain recombines TRBV14 with TRBJ2-1; 9 bases line up with TRBD2. Looked up from germline, CDR1 is SGHDN and CDR2 is FVKESK. The CDR3 totals 16 residues. The junction had 2 bases not matched to a gene; V was cut back by 2 bases and J by 0 bases. The CDR3 coding sequence is TGTGCCAGCAGCCAAACACTAGCGGGCTCCTACAATGAGCAGTTCTTC. Its protein is CASSQTLAGSYNEQFF.

The rearrangement links TRBV10-3 to TRBJ1-1; possible D gene TRBD1, 5 bases. Per the germline V gene, CDR1 is ENHRY and CDR2 is SYGVKD. V lost 9 bases, J lost 5 bases, and 10 bases lay in between. There are 11 residues in the CDR3. This chain's CDR3 is CAIRGDTEAFF. CDR3 sequence (DNA): TGTGCCATAAGAGGGGATACTGAAGCTTTCTTT.